This T cell receptor (beta chain) stems from a study of T-cell reconstitution after alpha-beta-depleted transplantation in children (dated by TCRdb to 2016 to 2017). Background on the whole study: T-cell immune reconstitution after TCRalphabeta/CD19-depleted allogeneic hematopoietic cell transplantation in children was quantitatively tracked in the study by means of TCR repertoire profiling.

The library was made by PCR. The listed sequencing device is Illumina HiSeq 2500. Molecular barcoding was employed in the preparation of TCR libraries, with unique molecular identifiers being used to normalize TCRbeta repertoire quantification. Through fastp at Q25 and MiXCR, TCRdb rebuilt clones from the public reads, retaining in-frame beta chains. When rows share a CDR3 protein, they turn into one entry using the most common DNA and genes. In this sample the table shows over 150,000 distinct CDR3 sequences, approximately 6.3% of which occur a single time. About 6% of the sample comes from the top ten. Via the germline V gene (reference sequence), CDR1 is LGHDT and CDR2 YNNKEL. The cysteine opens and the phenylalanine closes a CDR3 of 11 amino acids. Of the read, only the CDR3 DNA is kept; its 33 bases are in frame from base 1. Deletion took 6 bases off V and 1 base off J, with a span of 0 bases between the germline ends.

General study outcomes and caveats: Over the following months the frequencies of hyperexpanded clones went down, and after one year T-cell counts and TCRbeta diversity were mostly credited to newly produced T cells. In some patients, the high TCRbeta diversity seen at day 60 was put down to recipient T cells and intrathymic progenitors that had survived conditioning. Apparently early alphabetaT-cell count recovery about two months after transplant reportedly relied on only several hundred rapidly expanded clones derived from non-depleted graft cells.

The sample holds a few counts of this clonotype. Its binding antigen is unknown. Base qualities are missing; no much larger clone stands one base away. The treatment or condition label for this specimen denotes: allogeneic hematopoietic cell transplantation with graft depleted of TCRalphabeta T cells and CD19 B cells. The transplant recipients were children given TCRalphabeta/CD19-depleted allogeneic hematopoietic cell grafts. This receptor was identified in a boy aged 2-15 years with acute lymphoblastic leukemia, due to receive a stem cell transplant. Here the chain combines TRBV3-1 and TRBJ2-2; the D gene assignment is ambiguous. The sequencing used PBMCs, collected before TCRalphabeta/CD19-depleted stem cell transplant. The CDR3 protein sequence reads: CASRNTGELFF. The base sequence is TGTGCCAGCAGGAACACCGGGGAGCTGTTTTTT.